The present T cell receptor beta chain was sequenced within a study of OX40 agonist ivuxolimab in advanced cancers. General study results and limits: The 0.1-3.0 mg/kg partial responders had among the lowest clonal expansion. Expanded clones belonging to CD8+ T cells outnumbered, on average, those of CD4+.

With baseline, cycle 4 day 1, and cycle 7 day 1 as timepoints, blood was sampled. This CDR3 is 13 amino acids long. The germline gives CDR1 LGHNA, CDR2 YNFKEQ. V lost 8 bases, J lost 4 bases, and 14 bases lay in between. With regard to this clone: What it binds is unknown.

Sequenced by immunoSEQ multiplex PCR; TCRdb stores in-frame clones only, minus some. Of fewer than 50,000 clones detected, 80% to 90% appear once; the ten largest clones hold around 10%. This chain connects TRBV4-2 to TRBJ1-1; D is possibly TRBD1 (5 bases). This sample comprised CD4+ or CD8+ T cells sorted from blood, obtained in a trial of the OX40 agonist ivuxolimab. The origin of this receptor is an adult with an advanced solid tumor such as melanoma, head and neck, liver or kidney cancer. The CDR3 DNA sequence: TGTGCCAGCGTATCCGGGGGTTTCACTGAAGCTTTCTTT. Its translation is CASVSGGFTEAFF.